The 23 T cell receptor beta chains below all came from one sample that was sequenced in a study of cytomegalovirus exposure and HLA in healthy donors. PCR was performed using 60 Vbeta and 13 Jbeta primers. The method was immunoSEQ multiplex PCR; TCRdb's version includes in-frame clones alone and lacks a portion of them. Of about 190,000 clones listed, roughly four fifths are singletons. Input material: PBMCs. Receptors were obtained from a woman in her 30s in good health and CMV-seropositive.

The chain employs TRBV27 and TRBJ1-6, with 8 bases lining up with TRBD1. The CDR3 runs 17 residues. Per germline, CDR1 MNHEY and CDR2 SMNVEV (reference sequence). After removal of 5 bases from V and 1 base from J, the junction contained 7 bases not matched to a gene. DNA for the CDR3: TGTGCCAGCAGTCTCCGGCAGGGGGCGTCCTATAATTCACCCCTCCACTTT. Translated, it gives CASSLRQGASYNSPLHF.

This clone was detected a few times. The chain carries TRBV10-1 and TRBJ1-1, with D perhaps TRBD1 (5 bases). Germline V gives CDR1 WNHNN, CDR2 SYGVQD (reference sequence). The CDR3 is 15 residues long. The ends were cut back, 3 bases at V and 4 bases at J, with 15 bases in the middle. The CDR3, as DNA: TGCGCCAGCAGTGAAAATAGGGGCTTGTCCACTGAAGCTTTCTTT. The encoded protein is CASSENRGLSTEAFF.

On this clone itself: Other DNA sequences of this sample code for an identical CDR3. The chain couples TRBV28 to TRBJ2-7; D is ambiguous. The germline V gene has CDR1 MDHEN and CDR2 SYDVKM. V dropped 3 bases and J dropped 3 bases, with 3 bases sitting between them. This CDR3 spans 11 amino acids. The CDR3 DNA follows: TGTGCCAGCAGTTTCGGCTACGAGCAGTACTTC. It yields the protein CASSFGYEQYF.

The CDR3 bases are TGTGCCAGCAGCTCCCGGGGAAGCTATGGCTACACCTTC. Translation: CASSSRGSYGYTF. The genes are TRBV7-9 and TRBJ1-2; D is unresolved. The V gene's germline CDR1 is SEHNR and CDR2 FQNEAQ (reference sequence). Trimming pared 4 bases from V and 4 bases from J, leaving 10 bases between. CDR3 length: 13 amino acids.

V gene TRBV6-5 combines with J gene TRBJ1-1; D ambiguous. Trimming stripped 6 bases from V and 5 bases from J, with 13 bases between. Per germline, CDR1 MNHEY and CDR2 SVGAGI. This CDR3 is 13 amino acids long. CDR3 in amino acids: CASSTKFKTEAFF. The CDR3 DNA follows: TGTGCCAGCAGCACAAAGTTTAAAACTGAAGCTTTCTTT.

This chain links TRBV2 with TRBJ2-5; tentatively, D is TRBD2 (5 bases). The CDR3 extends over 11 amino acids. V was clipped by 4 bases and J by 5 bases, with 5 bases between them. Germline V gene sequence: CDR1 SNHLY, CDR2 FYNNEI. This CDR3 reads CASSGTETQYF. CDR3 coding DNA: TGTGCCAGCAGTGGGACTGAGACCCAGTACTTC.

The gene calls are TRBV5-6 and TRBJ2-3; the D is unclear. The CDR3 runs 14 residues. The germline V gene encodes CDR1 SGHDT and CDR2 YYEEEE. The germline V and J ends were trimmed by 2 bases and 1 base, with 8 bases remaining between them. The CDR3 loop reads CASSLRARTDTQYF. CDR3 DNA: TGTGCCAGCAGCTTACGCGCCCGCACAGATACGCAGTATTTT.

This sequence joins TRBV19 and TRBJ1-1; TRBD1 is a possible D gene (6 bases). Trimming took 5 bases from V and 4 from J, leaving 14 bases between them. This CDR3 has 14 residues. CDR1 and CDR2 from the germline V gene are LNHDA and SQIVND (reference sequence). CDR3 sequence (DNA): TGTGCCAGTAGTTTCCAGGGGCCTAGCACTGAAGCTTTCTTT. It translates to CASSFQGPSTEAFF.

V gene TRBV2 combines with J gene TRBJ2-1, with 7 bases aligning to TRBD2. This CDR3 spans 17 amino acids. CDR1 and CDR2 (germline): SNHLY, FYNNEI. V dropped 2 bases and J dropped 8; count of bases not matched to a gene: 15. CDR3 bases: TGTGCCAGCAGTGAATTGTCCTCGCGGGAGTTTACCTATGAGCAGTTCTTC. Translation: CASSELSSREFTYEQFF.

This clone was seen more than once but under ten times. The chain has TRBV4-1 and TRBJ2-1, with 12 bases identical to TRBD2. The germline V gene has CDR1 MGHRA and CDR2 YSYEKL. CDR3 length equals 16 residues. V was pared by 2 bases and J by 10 bases, with 9 bases of the junction left unmatched. The CDR3 DNA sequence: TGCGCCAGCAGCCAAATGACTAGCGGGAGTGGCGAGGAGCAGTTCTTC. Its protein product is CASSQMTSGSGEEQFF.

The chain has TRBV6-1 and TRBJ2-7, with 7 bases matching TRBD1. The germline CDR1 and CDR2 sequences are MNHNS and SASEGT. This CDR3 has 14 residues. J gave up 3 bases and V 3 bases, and 5 bases lay outside the gene matches. CDR3 sequence (DNA): TGTGCCAGCAGTGACGGGACAGACTTCTACGAGCAGTACTTC. Amino acids: CASSDGTDFYEQYF.

The chain employs TRBV5-5 and TRBJ2-1; 8 bases fit TRBD1. The CDR3 spans 16 residues. V gave up 2 bases and J gave up 9 bases; unmatched junction bases: 13. Germline CDR1 reads SGHKS; CDR2 reads YYEKEE (reference sequence). The CDR3 coding sequence is TGTGCCAGCAGCTTAAGGACAGGGCCGGGAGTGGCTGAGCAGTTCTTC. Its protein product is CASSLRTGPGVAEQFF.

This clone has just a few counts. The rearrangement uses TRBV7-2 and TRBJ1-5, with TRBD1 as a possible D gene (5 bases). The CDR3 is made up of 14 amino acids. Per the germline V gene, CDR1 is SGHTA and CDR2 is FQGNSA. The V and J ends lost 2 bases and 6 bases respectively, with 11 bases between them. CDR3 nucleotides: TGTGCCAGCAGCTTAATCGGGGGTTCTCAGCCCCAGCATTTT. Amino acid sequence: CASSLIGGSQPQHF.

The chain recombines TRBV2 with TRBJ2-1; D gene uncertain. The germline CDR1 and CDR2 sequences are SNHLY and FYNNEI. This CDR3 spans 14 amino acids. Trimming left V 7 bases short and J 0 bases short, with 10 bases between. This chain's CDR3 is CASKKENSYNEQFF. The CDR3, as DNA: TGTGCCAGCAAGAAGGAGAACTCCTACAATGAGCAGTTCTTC.

This chain links TRBV28 with TRBJ2-5, with D perhaps matching TRBD2 (6 bases). V gave up 1 base and J gave up 1 base, with 16 bases separating them. The CDR3 covers 17 residues. Germline CDR1 is MDHEN and CDR2 is SYDVKM. In DNA, the CDR3 is TGTGCCAGCAGTTTATTCGGGCAACTAGCTAGCCAAGAGACCCAGTACTTC. The encoded protein is CASSLFGQLASQETQYF.

The V call is TRBV6-6, the J call TRBJ1-5; D is unclear. The CDR3 extends over 13 amino acids. Per germline, CDR1 MNHNY and CDR2 SVGAGI (reference sequence). The V and J ends lost 2 bases and 1 base respectively, with 3 bases between them. The CDR3 DNA follows: TGTGCCAGCAGTTACGAGAGCAATCAGCCCCAGCATTTT. This encodes CASSYESNQPQHF.

The V call is TRBV18, the J call TRBJ1-5; TRBD1 might be the D (6 bases). V shed 3 bases and J shed 7 bases, with 10 bases lying between them. The V gene's germline CDR1 is KGHSH and CDR2 LQKENI. The CDR3 runs 13 residues. The CDR3 reads CASSPGQLQPQHF. CDR3 in DNA: TGTGCCAGCTCACCCGGACAGCTCCAGCCCCAGCATTTT. Based on the CDR3 plus reference TRBV18 and TRBJ1-5, the full variable domain is NAGVMQNPRHLVRRRGQEARLRCSPMKGHSHVYWYRQLPEEGLKFMVYLQKENIIDESGMPKERFSAEFPKEGPSILRIQQVVRGDSAAYFCASSPGQLQPQHFGDGTRLSIL.

The chain is built from TRBV28 and TRBJ2-3; TRBD2 agrees at 11 bases. The CDR3 totals 15 residues. CDR1 is MDHEN, CDR2 SYDVKM, per germline. With V trimmed by 2 bases and J by 6 bases, 4 bases remained unmatched. In DNA form, the CDR3 reads TGTGCCAGCAGTTTAGGGCTAGCGGGAGGTGATACGCAGTATTTT. This gives the protein CASSLGLAGGDTQYF.

V gene TRBV6-1 combines with J gene TRBJ2-1, with 7 nucleotides matching TRBD1. The CDR3 has 15 residues. Germline loops: CDR1 MNHNS, CDR2 SASEGT. V shed 5 bases, J shed 3 bases, and the junction held 7 bases outside the gene matches. The CDR3 sequence: CASSTDRVGYNEQFF. As DNA, the CDR3 is TGTGCCAGCAGTACCGACAGGGTAGGCTACAATGAGCAGTTCTTC.

V gene TRBV9 combines with J gene TRBJ2-1, with D possibly matching TRBD1 (5 bases). The germline gives CDR1 SGDLS, CDR2 YYNGEE. CDR3 size: 16 residues. V lost 4 bases and J 2 bases, leaving 16 bases between the germline ends. CDR3 residues: CASSPRTSTAYNEQFF. The DNA for the CDR3 is TGTGCCAGCAGCCCCCGGACATCCACCGCCTACAATGAGCAGTTCTTC.

The rearrangement uses TRBV5-1 and TRBJ1-4, with D possibly matching TRBD1 (6 bases). Germline V CDR1 and CDR2: SGHRS, YFSETQ. The CDR3 sequence is 15 residues long. V gave up 2 bases and J gave up 3 bases, with 11 bases separating them. For the CDR3, the DNA is TGCGCCAGCAGCTTTCGGGGGGCTGCTAATGAAAAACTGTTTTTT. The encoded protein is CASSFRGAANEKLFF.

This chain links TRBV10-3 with TRBJ1-2, with D maybe TRBD1 (5 bases). V was pared by 2 bases and J by 8 bases, with 9 bases between. The CDR3 is 12 residues long. CDR1 is ENHRY, CDR2 SYGVKD, per germline. As DNA, the CDR3 is TGTGCCATCAGTGAGGGGGCAGGGGGCTACACCTTC. Translated: CAISEGAGGYTF.

V and J are TRBV18 and TRBJ1-4, with D perhaps TRBD1 (5 bases). Trimming cost V 3 bases and J 0 bases, with 17 bases left between them. The CDR3 spans 18 residues. CDR1 is KGHSH and CDR2 is LQKENI in the germline V gene. The CDR3: CASSPFGGTIATNEKLFF. For the CDR3, the DNA is TGTGCCAGCTCACCGTTCGGGGGGACTATTGCAACTAATGAAAAACTGTTTTTT.